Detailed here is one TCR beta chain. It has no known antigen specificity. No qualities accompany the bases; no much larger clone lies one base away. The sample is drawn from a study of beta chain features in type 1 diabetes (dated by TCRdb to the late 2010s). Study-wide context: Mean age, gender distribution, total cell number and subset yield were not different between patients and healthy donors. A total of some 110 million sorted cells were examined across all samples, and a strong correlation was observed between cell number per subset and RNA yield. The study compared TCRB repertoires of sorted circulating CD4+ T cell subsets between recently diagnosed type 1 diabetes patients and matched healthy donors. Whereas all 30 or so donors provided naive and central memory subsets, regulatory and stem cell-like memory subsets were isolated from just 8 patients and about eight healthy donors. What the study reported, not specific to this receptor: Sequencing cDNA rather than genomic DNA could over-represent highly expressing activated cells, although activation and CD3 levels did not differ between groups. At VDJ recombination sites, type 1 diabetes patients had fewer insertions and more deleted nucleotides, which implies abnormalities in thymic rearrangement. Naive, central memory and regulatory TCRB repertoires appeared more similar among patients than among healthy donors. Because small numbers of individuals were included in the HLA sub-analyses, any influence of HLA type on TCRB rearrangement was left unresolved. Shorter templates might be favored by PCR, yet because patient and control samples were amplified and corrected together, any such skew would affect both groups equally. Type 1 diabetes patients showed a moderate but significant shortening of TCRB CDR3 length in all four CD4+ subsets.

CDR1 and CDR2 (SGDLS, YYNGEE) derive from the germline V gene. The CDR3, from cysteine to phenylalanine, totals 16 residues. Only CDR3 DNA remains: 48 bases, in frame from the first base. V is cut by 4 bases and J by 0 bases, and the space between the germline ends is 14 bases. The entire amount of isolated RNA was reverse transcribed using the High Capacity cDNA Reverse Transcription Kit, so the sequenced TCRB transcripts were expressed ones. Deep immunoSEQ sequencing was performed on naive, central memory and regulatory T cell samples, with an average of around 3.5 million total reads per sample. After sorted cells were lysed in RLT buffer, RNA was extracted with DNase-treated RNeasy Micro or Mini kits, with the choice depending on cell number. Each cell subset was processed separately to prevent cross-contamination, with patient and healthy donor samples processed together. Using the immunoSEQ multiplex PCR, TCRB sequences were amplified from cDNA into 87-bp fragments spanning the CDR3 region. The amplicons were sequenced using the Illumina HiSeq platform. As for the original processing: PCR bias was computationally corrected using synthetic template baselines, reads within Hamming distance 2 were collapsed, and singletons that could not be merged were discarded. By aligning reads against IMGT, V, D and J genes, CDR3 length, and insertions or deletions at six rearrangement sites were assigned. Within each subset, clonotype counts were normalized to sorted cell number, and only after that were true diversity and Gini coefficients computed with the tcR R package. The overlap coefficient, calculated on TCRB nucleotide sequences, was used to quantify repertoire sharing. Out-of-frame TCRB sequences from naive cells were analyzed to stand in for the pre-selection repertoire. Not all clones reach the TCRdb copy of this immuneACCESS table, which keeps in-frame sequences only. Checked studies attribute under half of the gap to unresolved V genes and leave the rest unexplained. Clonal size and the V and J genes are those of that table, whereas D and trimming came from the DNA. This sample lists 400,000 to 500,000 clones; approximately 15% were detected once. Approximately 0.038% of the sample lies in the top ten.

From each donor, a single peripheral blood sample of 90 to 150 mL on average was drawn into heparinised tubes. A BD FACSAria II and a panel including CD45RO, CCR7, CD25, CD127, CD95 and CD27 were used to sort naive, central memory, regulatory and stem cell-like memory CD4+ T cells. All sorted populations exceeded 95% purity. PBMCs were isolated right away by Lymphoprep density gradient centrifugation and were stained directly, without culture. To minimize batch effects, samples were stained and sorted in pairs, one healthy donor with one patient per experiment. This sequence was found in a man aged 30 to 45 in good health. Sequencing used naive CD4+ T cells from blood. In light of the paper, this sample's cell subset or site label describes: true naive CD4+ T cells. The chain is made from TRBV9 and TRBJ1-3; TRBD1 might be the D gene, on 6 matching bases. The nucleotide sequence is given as TGTGCCAGCAGCACCCGGACAGCCGGCTCTGGAAACACCATATATTTT. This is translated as CASSTRTAGSGNTIYF.